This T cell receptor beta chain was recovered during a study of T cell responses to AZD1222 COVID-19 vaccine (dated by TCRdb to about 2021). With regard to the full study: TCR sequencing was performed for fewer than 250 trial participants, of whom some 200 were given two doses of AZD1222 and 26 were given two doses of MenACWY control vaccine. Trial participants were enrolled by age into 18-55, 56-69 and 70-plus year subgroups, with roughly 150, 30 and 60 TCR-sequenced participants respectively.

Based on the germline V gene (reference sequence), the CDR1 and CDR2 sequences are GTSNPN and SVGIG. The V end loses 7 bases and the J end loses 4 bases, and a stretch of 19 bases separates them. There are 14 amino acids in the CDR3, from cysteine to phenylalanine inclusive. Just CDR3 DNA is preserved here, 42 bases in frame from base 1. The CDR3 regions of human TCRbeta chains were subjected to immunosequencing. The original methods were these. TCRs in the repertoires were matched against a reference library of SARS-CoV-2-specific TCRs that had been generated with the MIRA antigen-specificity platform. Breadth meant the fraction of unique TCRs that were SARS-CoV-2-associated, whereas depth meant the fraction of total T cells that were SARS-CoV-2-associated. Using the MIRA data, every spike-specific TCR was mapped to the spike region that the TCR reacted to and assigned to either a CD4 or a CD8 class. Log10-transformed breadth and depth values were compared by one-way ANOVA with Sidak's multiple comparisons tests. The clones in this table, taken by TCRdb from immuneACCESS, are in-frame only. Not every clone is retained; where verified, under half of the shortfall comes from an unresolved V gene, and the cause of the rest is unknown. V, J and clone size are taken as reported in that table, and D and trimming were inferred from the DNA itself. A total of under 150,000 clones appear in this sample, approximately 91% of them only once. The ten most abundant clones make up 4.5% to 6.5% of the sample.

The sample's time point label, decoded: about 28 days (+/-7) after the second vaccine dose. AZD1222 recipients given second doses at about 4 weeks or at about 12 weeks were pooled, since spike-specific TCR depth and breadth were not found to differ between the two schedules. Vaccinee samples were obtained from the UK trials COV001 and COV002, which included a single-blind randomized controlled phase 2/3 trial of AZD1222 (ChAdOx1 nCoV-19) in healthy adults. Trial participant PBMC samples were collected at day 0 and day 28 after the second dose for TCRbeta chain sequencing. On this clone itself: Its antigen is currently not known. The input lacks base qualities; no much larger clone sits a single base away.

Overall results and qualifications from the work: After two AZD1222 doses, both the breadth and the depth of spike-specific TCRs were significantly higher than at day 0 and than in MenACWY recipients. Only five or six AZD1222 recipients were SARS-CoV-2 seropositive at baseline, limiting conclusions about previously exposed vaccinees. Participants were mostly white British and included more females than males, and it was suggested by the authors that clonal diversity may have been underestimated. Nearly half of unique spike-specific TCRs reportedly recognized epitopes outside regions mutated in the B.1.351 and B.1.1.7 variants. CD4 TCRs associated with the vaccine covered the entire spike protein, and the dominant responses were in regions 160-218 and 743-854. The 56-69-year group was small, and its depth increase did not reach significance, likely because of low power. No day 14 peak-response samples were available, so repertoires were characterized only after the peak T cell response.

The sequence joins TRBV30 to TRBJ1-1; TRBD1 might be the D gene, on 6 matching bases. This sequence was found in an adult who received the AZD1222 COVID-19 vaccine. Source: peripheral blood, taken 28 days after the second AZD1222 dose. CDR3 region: CASTRGGGSTEAFF. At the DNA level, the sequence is TGTGCCTCCACTCGCGGGGGCGGGTCCACTGAAGCTTTCTTT.